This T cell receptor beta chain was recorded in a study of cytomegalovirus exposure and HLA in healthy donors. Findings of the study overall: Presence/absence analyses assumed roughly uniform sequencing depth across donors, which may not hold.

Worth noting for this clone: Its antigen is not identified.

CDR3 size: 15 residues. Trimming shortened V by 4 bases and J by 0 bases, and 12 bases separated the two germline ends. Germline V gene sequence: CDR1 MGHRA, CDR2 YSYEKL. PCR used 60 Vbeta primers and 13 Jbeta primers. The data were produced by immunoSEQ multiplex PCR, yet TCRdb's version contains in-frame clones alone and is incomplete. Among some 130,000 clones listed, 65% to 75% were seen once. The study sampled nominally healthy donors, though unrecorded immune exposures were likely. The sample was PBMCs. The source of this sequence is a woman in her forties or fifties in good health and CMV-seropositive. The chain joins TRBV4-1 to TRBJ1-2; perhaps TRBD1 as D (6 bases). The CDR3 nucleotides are TGCGCCAGCAGCCCGGAACAGGGAGCTAACTATGGCTACACCTTC. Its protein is CASSPEQGANYGYTF.